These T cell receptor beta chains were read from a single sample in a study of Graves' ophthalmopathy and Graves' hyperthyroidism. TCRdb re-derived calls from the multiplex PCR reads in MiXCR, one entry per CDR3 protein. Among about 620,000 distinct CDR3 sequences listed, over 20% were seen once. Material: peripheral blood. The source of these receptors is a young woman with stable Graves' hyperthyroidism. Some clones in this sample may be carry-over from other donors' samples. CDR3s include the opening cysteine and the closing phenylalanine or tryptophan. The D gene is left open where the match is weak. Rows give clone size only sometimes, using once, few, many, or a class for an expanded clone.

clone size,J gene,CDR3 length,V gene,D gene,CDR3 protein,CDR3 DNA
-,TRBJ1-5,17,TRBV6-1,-,CARSRRAVTGNNQPQHF,TGTGCCAGGAGTCGCAGAGCAGTCACCGGGAACAATCAGCCCCAGCATTTT
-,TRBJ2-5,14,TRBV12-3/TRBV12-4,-,CASRASPSRETQYF,TGTGCCAGCAGGGCTAGCCCGTCCCGGGAGACCCAGTACTTC
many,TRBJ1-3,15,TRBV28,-,CASSLSTGRRNTIYF,TGTGCCAGCAGTTTATCAACAGGGAGAAGAAACACCATATATTTT
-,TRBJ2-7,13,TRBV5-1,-,CASSLSTGMEQYF,TGCGCCAGCAGCTTGAGTACGGGAATGGAGCAGTACTTC
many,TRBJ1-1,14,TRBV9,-,CASSVDSMNTEAFF,TGTGCCAGCAGCGTAGACAGTATGAACACTGAAGCTTTCTTT
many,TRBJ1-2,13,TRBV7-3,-,CASSPAGGFGYTF,TGTGCCAGCAGCCCCGCCGGGGGTTTCGGCTACACCTTC
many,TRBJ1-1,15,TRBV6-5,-,CASSYSSTRNTEAFF,TGTGCCAGCAGTTACTCTTCAACTAGGAACACTGAAGCTTTCTTT
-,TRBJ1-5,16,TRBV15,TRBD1,CATSLAGGNGNQPQHF,TGTGCCACCAGTCTAGCAGGGGGCAATGGCAATCAGCCCCAGCATTTT
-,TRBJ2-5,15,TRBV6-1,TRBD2,CASISGLAGEETQYF,TGTGCCAGCATCTCGGGACTAGCGGGAGAAGAGACCCAGTACTTC
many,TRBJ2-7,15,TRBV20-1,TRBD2,CSARTGLRGVYEQYF,TGCAGTGCTAGGACGGGACTCCGGGGGGTCTACGAGCAGTACTTC
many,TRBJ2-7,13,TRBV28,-,CASSFREPYEQYF,TGTGCCAGCAGTTTCCGGGAGCCCTACGAGCAGTACTTC
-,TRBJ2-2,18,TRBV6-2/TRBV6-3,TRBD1,CASSSILRGQVNAGELFF,TGTGCCAGCAGTTCGATACTCCGGGGACAGGTGAACGCCGGGGAGCTGTTTTTT
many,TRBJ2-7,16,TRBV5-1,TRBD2,CASSPYGLAGGWEQYF,TGCGCCAGCAGCCCTTACGGACTAGCGGGGGGGTGGGAGCAGTACTTC
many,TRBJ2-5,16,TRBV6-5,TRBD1,CASRLDGDRVRETQYF,TGTGCCAGCAGACTCGACGGCGACAGGGTGAGAGAGACCCAGTACTTC
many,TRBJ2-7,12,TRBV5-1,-,CASRASDYEQYF,TGCGCCAGCAGGGCATCCGACTACGAGCAGTACTTC